The 17 T cell receptor beta chains below all came from one sample that was sequenced in a study of blood T cell repertoires in COVID-19. Some clones are missing from TCRdb's copy, which holds only in-frame ones; the method was immunoSEQ multiplex PCR. The sample yields about 190,000 clones, approximately 84% seen once. Sequenced: peripheral blood. These TCRs come from a woman aged 70-85 years with active or convalescent COVID-19.

V and J are TRBV7-3 and TRBJ2-7; D perhaps matches TRBD2 (6 bases). Germline V gene data show CDR1 as SGHTA and CDR2 as FQGTGA. The CDR3 has 14 amino acids. V lost 2 bases, J lost 1 base, and 9 bases lay in between. The CDR3 is CASSLDGRSYEQYF. CDR3 nucleotide sequence: TGTGCCAGCAGCTTAGACGGGAGATCCTACGAGCAGTACTTC.

The gene calls are TRBV5-8 and TRBJ1-5; TRBD1 is a possible D gene (6 bases). There are 18 residues in the CDR3. The V end lost 4 bases, the J end lost 0 bases, and 20 bases lay between the germline ends. Germline assignment: CDR1 SGHTS and CDR2 YDEGEE. CDR3 nucleotides: TGTGCCAGCAGCCCTCGGACAGAAACCCTACCTAGCAATCAGCCCCAGCATTTT. Its protein product is CASSPRTETLPSNQPQHF.

This chain uses TRBV15 with TRBJ2-2; 7 bases match TRBD1. Trimming took 6 bases from V and 4 from J; bases not matched to a gene: 8. CDR3 length: 15 amino acids. Germline V lookup: CDR1 LNHNV, CDR2 YYDKDF (reference sequence). CDR3 loop: CATRKGGASTGELFF. DNA of the CDR3: TGTGCCACCAGAAAAGGGGGCGCGAGCACCGGGGAGCTGTTTTTT.

This clone was recorded once. The rearrangement joins TRBV2 to TRBJ2-3; 8 positions match TRBD1. This CDR3 comprises 15 residues. The germline gives CDR1 SNHLY, CDR2 FYNNEI. The J segment lost 3 bases and the V segment lost 6 bases, leaving 8 bases of the junction unmatched. CDR3 residues: CASSVQGVRTDTQYF. CDR3 in DNA: TGTGCCAGCAGCGTACAGGGGGTAAGGACAGATACGCAGTATTTT.

The genes are TRBV19 and TRBJ2-6, with TRBD1 as a possible D gene (5 bases). With 9 bases removed from V and 10 bases from J, the gap between germline ends came to 13 bases. The CDR3 contains 12 residues. Germline values: CDR1 LNHDA, CDR2 SQIVND (reference sequence). CDR3 bases: TGTGCCAGGAAACAGGAACTGAACGTCCTGACTTTC. This encodes CARKQELNVLTF.

This clone appeared once. The CDR3 reads CASSPGTGRGGTEAFF. CDR3 sequence (DNA): TGTGCCAGCTCACCAGGGACAGGGAGGGGTGGCACTGAAGCTTTCTTT. V is TRBV18 and J is TRBJ1-1; 9 bases agree with TRBD1. Germline values: CDR1 KGHSH, CDR2 LQKENI. V dropped 2 bases and J dropped 4; count of bases not matched to a gene: 8. The CDR3 consists of 16 residues.

The V gene is TRBV4-1, the J gene TRBJ1-6; D perhaps matches TRBD1 (5 bases). Germline CDR1 and CDR2: MGHRA and YSYEKL. The CDR3 spans 15 residues. Deletions cut 4 bases from V and 10 bases from J, with 17 bases between. CDR3: CASSPPSQQGSPLHF. CDR3 DNA: TGCGCCAGCAGCCCTCCTAGTCAGCAGGGATCACCCCTCCACTTT.

The V call is TRBV7-7, the J call TRBJ2-3, with 7 bases identical to TRBD2. Unmatched junction bases numbered 14, after V lost 2 bases and J lost 3 bases. The CDR3 covers 18 residues. CDR1 is SSHAT, CDR2 FNYEAQ, per germline (reference sequence). CDR3 sequence: CASSLSGFGGSGTDTQYF. As DNA, the CDR3 is TGTGCCAGCAGCTTATCAGGGTTCGGCGGGAGTGGGACAGATACGCAGTATTTT.

CDR3 protein: CASSEGLGLYNEQFF. DNA for the CDR3: TGCGCCAGCAGCGAGGGACTAGGACTGTACAATGAGCAGTTCTTC. The chain links TRBV4-1 to TRBJ2-1; 8 bases line up with TRBD2. V trimming: 5 bases; J trimming: 4 bases; junction bases outside the gene matches: 7. CDR1 and CDR2 from the germline V gene are MGHRA and YSYEKL. This CDR3 contains 15 residues.

This clone turned up a few times. J is TRBJ1-6 and V is TRBV2, with D tentatively TRBD1 (6 bases). This CDR3 comprises 15 residues. Looked up from germline, CDR1 is SNHLY and CDR2 is FYNNEI. V lost 2 bases to trimming and J lost 6 bases, with 11 bases between them. The CDR3 coding sequence is TGTGCCAGCAGTGAAATCGGACAGTTTAATTCACCCCTCCACTTT. Its protein product is CASSEIGQFNSPLHF.

The chain carries TRBV6-1 and TRBJ1-2; 10 nucleotides align to TRBD1. Germline lookup yields CDR1 MNHNS and CDR2 SASEGT. V lost 2 bases to trimming and J lost 7 bases; unmatched junction nucleotides: 1. The CDR3 extends over 13 amino acids. CDR3: CASSERDRGGYTF. For the CDR3, the DNA is TGTGCCAGCAGTGAAAGGGACAGGGGTGGCTACACCTTC.

CDR3 sequence: CASSRGDSGELFF. The DNA of the CDR3 is TGTGCCAGCAGTAGAGGCGATTCCGGGGAGCTGTTTTTT. The chain joins TRBV6-4 to TRBJ2-2; D unclear. V was cut by 5 bases and J by 6 bases, with 10 bases left in between. Per germline, CDR1 MRHNA and CDR2 SNTAGT. The length of the CDR3 is 13 residues.

J is TRBJ2-4 and V is TRBV30, with 8 bases that match TRBD1. Trimming took 7 bases from V and 0 from J; bases not matched to a gene: 17. This CDR3 has 18 amino acids. Germline V gene sequence: CDR1 GTSNPN, CDR2 SVGIG (reference sequence). CDR3 loop: CALRRVGQGILAKNIQYF. The CDR3 bases are TGTGCCTTGAGGAGGGTCGGACAGGGAATTCTAGCCAAAAACATTCAGTACTTC.

The chain links TRBV5-1 to TRBJ1-2; possible D gene TRBD1, 5 bases. Germline CDR1 and CDR2: SGHRS and YFSETQ. The V end lost 3 bases, the J end lost 4 bases, and 10 bases lay between the germline ends. The CDR3 spans 13 residues. CDR3 DNA sequence: TGCGCCAGCAGCTACCAAGACAGCTATGGCTACACCTTC. Amino acid sequence: CASSYQDSYGYTF.

The V and J genes are TRBV13 and TRBJ2-2, with 13 nucleotides matching TRBD2. The CDR3 extends over 18 amino acids. V was pared by 2 bases and J by 5 bases, with 8 bases of the junction left unmatched. The germline V gene encodes CDR1 PRHDT and CDR2 FYEKMQ (reference sequence). In DNA form, the CDR3 reads TGTGCCAGCAGCTTACGACTAGCGGGAGGTTCGAGGACCGGGGAGCTGTTTTTT. This translates into CASSLRLAGGSRTGELFF.

This chain uses TRBV5-1 with TRBJ2-2; D is uncertain. Looked up from germline, CDR1 is SGHRS and CDR2 is YFSETQ. This CDR3 has 14 amino acids. Trimming took 5 bases from V and 0 from J, leaving 8 bases between them. The CDR3: CASSVRSNTGELFF. The CDR3 DNA is TGCGCCAGCAGTGTCAGGTCGAACACCGGGGAGCTGTTTTTT.

This clone was seen more than once but under ten times. The rearrangement joins TRBV9 to TRBJ2-7, with 12 bases that match TRBD2. The CDR3 length is 15 residues. The germline V gene encodes CDR1 SGDLS and CDR2 YYNGEE. Germline trimming cut 4 bases from V and 2 bases from J; bases unmatched to any gene: 4. The CDR3 region has the DNA TGTGCCAGCAGCCCCGGACTAGCGGGACCCTACGAGCAGTACTTC. This translates into CASSPGLAGPYEQYF.